This record concerns one T cell receptor (beta chain) sequence. As yet, its antigen is unknown. The TCR beta libraries were generated through quantitative 5'-RACE incorporating molecular barcodes. In TCRdb, the 5' RACE reads were re-called with MiXCR into one record per CDR3 protein. The table lists around 150,000 distinct CDR3 sequences, 11% of them singletons, with 29% in the top ten. The data were taken from a study of CD8 T cells in ankylosing spondylitis. Broader study findings: About 8 highly homologous variants made up a TCR beta motif that seemed to typify ankylosing spondylitis blood.

This receptor was identified in a male donor with ankylosing spondylitis or in good health (not recorded which). The sequenced sample was blood, either unsorted or a sorted T cell fraction (not recorded which).

The CDR3 spells CAISSQFKPDEQYF. In nucleotides, the CDR3 is TGTGCCATCAGCTCTCAGTTTAAACCCGACGAGCAGTACTTC. The chain joins TRBV10-3 to TRBJ2-7, with D unresolved. V was clipped by 6 bases and J by 5 bases, with 17 bases between them. From germline, CDR1 is ENHRY and CDR2 SYGVKD. This CDR3 is 14 amino acids long.